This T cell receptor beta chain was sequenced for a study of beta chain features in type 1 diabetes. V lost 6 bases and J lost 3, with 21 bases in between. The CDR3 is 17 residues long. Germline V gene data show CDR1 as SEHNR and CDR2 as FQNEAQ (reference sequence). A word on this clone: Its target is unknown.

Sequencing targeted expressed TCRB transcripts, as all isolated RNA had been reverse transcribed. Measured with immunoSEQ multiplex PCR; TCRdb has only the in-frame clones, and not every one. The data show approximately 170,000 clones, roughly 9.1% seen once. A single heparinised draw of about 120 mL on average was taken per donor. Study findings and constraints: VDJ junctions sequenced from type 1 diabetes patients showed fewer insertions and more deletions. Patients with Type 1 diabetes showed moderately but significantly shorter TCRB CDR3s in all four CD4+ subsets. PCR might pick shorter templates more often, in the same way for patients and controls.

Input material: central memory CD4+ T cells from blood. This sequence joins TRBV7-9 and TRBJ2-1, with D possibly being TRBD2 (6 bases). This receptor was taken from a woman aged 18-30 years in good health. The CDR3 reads CASRPPSGGGNYNEQFF. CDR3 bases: TGTGCCAGCAGACCACCCTCGGGTGGGGGGAACTACAATGAGCAGTTCTTC.